Presented here are 23 T cell receptor beta chains from one specimen sequenced in a study of somatic mutations in cytotoxic T cells in rheumatoid arthritis. Assay used: immunoSEQ multiplex PCR; TCRdb lists only in-frame clones, some missing. The sample includes over 10,000 clones, around 86% of them seen just once. The sequencing input was CD8+ T cells sorted from blood. These TCRs come from a woman aged 55-75 years in good health.

The V gene is TRBV28, the J gene TRBJ2-2, with D perhaps TRBD1 (6 bases). V gave up 7 bases and J gave up 7 bases, with 16 bases separating them. Germline-derived CDR1 and CDR2 are MDHEN and SYDVKM. The CDR3 loop spans 14 amino acids. The CDR3 is CASTLTGQGGELFF. Here the CDR3 DNA reads TGTGCCAGCACCCTGACAGGTCAGGGCGGGGAGCTGTTTTTT.

The gene calls are TRBV4-2 and TRBJ2-1; TRBD1 might be the D (5 bases). V lost 1 base, J lost 8 bases, and 15 bases lay in between. The CDR3 extends over 15 amino acids. Germline V gene lookup returns CDR1 LGHNA and CDR2 YNFKEQ. As DNA, the CDR3 is TGTGCCAGCAGCCAAGTAGACAGTATAAACGATGAGCAGTTCTTC. Its protein product is CASSQVDSINDEQFF.

The chain has TRBV28 and TRBJ1-4, with 7 bases lining up with TRBD1. The CDR3 totals 15 residues. Trimming took 5 bases from V and 8 from J; bases not matched to a gene: 11. Germline V gene lookup returns CDR1 MDHEN and CDR2 SYDVKM. The CDR3 spells CASSETGARWEKLFF. CDR3 in DNA: TGTGCCAGCAGTGAAACAGGGGCCCGGTGGGAAAAACTGTTTTTT. Drawing the rest from reference TRBV28 and TRBJ1-4, the complete variable domain is DVKVTQSSRYLVKRTGEKVFLECVQDMDHENMFWYRQDPGLGLRLIYFSYDVKMKEKGDIPEGYSVSREKKERFSLILESASTNQTSMYLCASSETGARWEKLFFGSGTQLSVL.

CDR3 sequence: CASSAFGGEQFF. The CDR3, as DNA: TGTGCCAGCAGCGCATTCGGAGGAGAGCAGTTCTTC. The gene calls are TRBV7-3 and TRBJ2-1, with a possible D match to TRBD2 (5 bases). V lost 5 bases to trimming and J lost 10 bases, with 12 bases between them. Germline V gene lookup returns CDR1 SGHTA and CDR2 FQGTGA. The CDR3 loop spans 12 amino acids. Combining the CDR3 with reference TRBV7-3 and TRBJ2-1 gives the whole variable domain GAGVSQTPSNKVTEKGKYVELRCDPISGHTALYWYRQSLGQGPEFLIYFQGTGAADDSGLPNDRFFAVRPEGSVSTLKIQRTERGDSAVYLCASSAFGGEQFFGPGTRLTVL.

For this clone: At the DNA level, this CDR3 is encoded by other sequences in the same sample as well. The gene calls are TRBV29-1 and TRBJ2-7, with 8 positions matching TRBD2. Trimming cost V 4 bases and J 4 bases; bases outside gene matches: 15. Germline values: CDR1 SQVTM, CDR2 ANQGSEA. CDR3 length: 16 amino acids. The CDR3 DNA sequence: TGCAGCGTTGTACTAGCGGAAACCCCTAACCTTTACGAGCAGTACTTC. Its protein product is CSVVLAETPNLYEQYF.

By share, this clone ranks as medium-sized. The gene calls are TRBV7-2 and TRBJ2-6, with D perhaps matching TRBD1 (6 bases). CDR1 is SGHTA and CDR2 is FQGNSA in the germline V gene. This CDR3 is 17 amino acids long. V was trimmed by 1 base and J by 0 bases, leaving 10 bases between them. The CDR3 here is CASSLDRVSSGANVLTF. The CDR3 bases are TGTGCCAGCAGCTTAGACAGGGTTAGCTCTGGGGCCAACGTCCTGACTTTC.

This sequence joins TRBV7-9 and TRBJ1-1; no clear D. Per germline, CDR1 SEHNR and CDR2 FQNEAQ (reference sequence). The V gene lost 1 base and the J gene lost 6 bases, with 6 bases spanning the gap. This CDR3 spans 12 amino acids. The CDR3 DNA reads as TGTGCCAGCAGCTTAGTTTTAGCTGAAGCTTTCTTT. This gives the protein CASSLVLAEAFF.

The V gene is TRBV6-4, the J gene TRBJ2-1, with a weak D call TRBD1 (6 bases). Trimming cost V 4 bases and J 7 bases, with 20 bases left between them. The CDR3 spans 16 residues. The germline CDR1 and CDR2 sequences are MRHNA and SNTAGT. CDR3 in DNA: TGTGCCAGCAGTGTGGAGAGCATGGGGGCCTTAAATGAGCAGTTCTTC. It codes for CASSVESMGALNEQFF.

The chain carries TRBV6-6 and TRBJ2-3, with a weak D call TRBD2 (5 bases). Germline V gene sequence: CDR1 MNHNY, CDR2 SVGAGI (reference sequence). There are 16 residues in the CDR3. V gave up 5 bases and J gave up 2 bases, with 17 bases separating them. The CDR3 region is CASSTTTTADTDTQYF. The CDR3 DNA sequence: TGTGCCAGCAGTACCACGACTACGGCGGACACAGATACGCAGTATTTT.

The genes are TRBV28 and TRBJ2-7; D unresolved. The CDR3 extends over 13 amino acids. V dropped 3 bases and J dropped 3 bases, with 9 bases sitting between them. Germline CDR1 is MDHEN and CDR2 is SYDVKM. The CDR3 here is CASSLFRSYEQYF. The CDR3 DNA reads TGTGCCAGCAGTTTGTTTAGAAGCTACGAGCAGTACTTC.

Concerning this clone: Mismatch with germline at one junction end may stem from a read error. The rearrangement links TRBV7-7 to TRBJ2-1; the D gene is possibly TRBD2 (5 bases). Germline loops: CDR1 SSHAT, CDR2 FNYEAQ (reference sequence). The CDR3 has 13 amino acids. For the CDR3, the DNA is TGTGCTAGCAGCTTAGCGACACATGATGAGCAGTTCTTC. This codes for CASSLATHDEQFF.

This chain links TRBV7-9 with TRBJ2-1, with D tentatively TRBD1 (6 bases). In germline, CDR1 is SEHNR, CDR2 FQNEAQ (reference sequence). V lost 5 bases and J lost 6, with 14 bases in between. This CDR3 has 14 residues. The CDR3 DNA reads as TGTGCCAGCAGCCCACAGGGATTATCCAATGAGCAGTTCTTC. It specifies CASSPQGLSNEQFF.

This chain joins TRBV27 and TRBJ2-3, with D unresolved. V lost 6 bases, J lost 5 bases, and 12 bases lay in between. The CDR3 has 13 residues. Germline V gives CDR1 MNHEY, CDR2 SMNVEV (reference sequence). The CDR3 protein is CASSPSGLDTQYF. CDR3 coding DNA: TGTGCCAGCAGCCCCTCGGGTCTAGATACGCAGTATTTT.

This clone was counted only a few times. V gene TRBV28 combines with J gene TRBJ2-7, with a weak D call TRBD1 (6 bases). Germline lookup yields CDR1 MDHEN and CDR2 SYDVKM. V was clipped by 5 bases and J by 2 bases, with 16 bases between them. The CDR3 spans 15 residues. CDR3 sequence: CASSTDRDTAYEQYF. The CDR3, as DNA: TGTGCCAGCAGTACGGACCGGGACACCGCCTACGAGCAGTACTTC.

The V and J genes are TRBV6-1 and TRBJ2-5, with no clear D. V was pared by 8 bases and J by 5 bases, with 15 bases between. Germline loops: CDR1 MNHNS, CDR2 SASEGT. The CDR3 covers 13 residues. The CDR3 is CASGWSSRETQYF. In DNA form, the CDR3 reads TGTGCCAGCGGTTGGAGTTCTCGGGAGACCCAGTACTTC.

The rearrangement links TRBV7-6 to TRBJ1-3; no clear D gene. Per germline, CDR1 SGHVS and CDR2 FNYEAQ. Trimming stripped 1 base from V and 0 bases from J, with 7 bases between. The CDR3 contains 15 residues. The CDR3 loop reads CASSLGGHSGNTIYF. The DNA for the CDR3 is TGTGCCAGCAGCTTAGGTGGGCACTCTGGAAACACCATATATTTT. The full variable domain, with the rest looked up from reference TRBV7-6 and TRBJ1-3, is GAGVSQSPRYKVTKRGQDVALRCDPISGHVSLYWYRQALGQGPEFLTYFNYEAQQDKSGLPNDRFSAERPEGSISTLTIQRTEQRDSAMYRCASSLGGHSGNTIYFGEGSWLTVV.

V is TRBV7-8 and J is TRBJ1-2, with D tentatively TRBD1 (6 bases). Trimming shortened V by 0 bases and J by 6 bases, and 17 bases separated the two germline ends. This CDR3 is built from 16 residues. Per the germline V gene, CDR1 is SGHVS and CDR2 is FQNEAQ. DNA for the CDR3: TGTGCCAGCAGCTTAGCCGTCAAGGGGGTTTTGAATGGCTACACCTTC. Protein sequence: CASSLAVKGVLNGYTF.

DNA for the CDR3: TGTGCCAGCAGCTTAAGGTTAGGGGATGAGCAGTTCTTC. Translated: CASSLRLGDEQFF. V is TRBV5-4 and J is TRBJ2-1, with D tentatively TRBD1 (5 bases). Between the trimmed V and J ends, which lost 2 bases and 8 bases, there was a span of 11 bases. Per the germline V gene, CDR1 is SGHNT and CDR2 is YYREEE (reference sequence). The CDR3 sequence is 13 residues long.

The genes are TRBV10-1 and TRBJ1-5; D is unresolved. The CDR3 covers 16 residues. Trimming stripped 4 bases from V and 2 bases from J, with 15 bases between. Germline CDR1 WNHNN, CDR2 SYGVQD (reference sequence). The CDR3 reads CASSGGPWFGNQPQHF. Written as DNA, the CDR3 is TGCGCCAGCAGTGGCGGTCCCTGGTTTGGCAATCAGCCCCAGCATTTT.

The genes are TRBV28 and TRBJ1-4; D not resolved. This CDR3 is built from 13 residues. Germline V gene data show CDR1 as MDHEN and CDR2 as SYDVKM. V was pared by 7 bases and J by 8 bases, with 14 bases between. The CDR3 nucleotides read TGTGCCAGCAACCCTCGGGGTCGGGAAAAACTGTTTTTT. Translated: CASNPRGREKLFF. Using reference TRBV28 and TRBJ1-4 for the parts outside the CDR3, the full variable domain is DVKVTQSSRYLVKRTGEKVFLECVQDMDHENMFWYRQDPGLGLRLIYFSYDVKMKEKGDIPEGYSVSREKKERFSLILESASTNQTSMYLCASNPRGREKLFFGSGTQLSVL.

The chain is built from TRBV28 and TRBJ2-7, with 10 bases aligning to TRBD1. This CDR3 is built from 17 residues. Germline V lookup: CDR1 MDHEN, CDR2 SYDVKM. V lost 6 bases, J lost 2 bases, and 13 bases stayed unmatched. The DNA of the CDR3 is TGTGCCAGCAGCCATGACCGGGACAGGGGTTTCACCTACGAGCAGTACGTC. It specifies CASSHDRDRGFTYEQYV.

The rearrangement uses TRBV5-4 and TRBJ1-1; D call uncertain. Trimming cost V 1 base and J 4 bases, with 5 bases left between them. This CDR3 has 12 residues. CDR1 and CDR2 (germline): SGHNT, YYREEE (reference sequence). The CDR3 loop is CASSLYGTEAFF. DNA for the CDR3: TGTGCCAGCAGCTTGTACGGCACTGAAGCTTTCTTT.

This chain joins TRBV11-3 and TRBJ1-1, with D possibly being TRBD1 (5 bases). This CDR3 contains 13 residues. V dropped 4 bases and J dropped 7 bases, with 13 bases sitting between them. Germline CDR1 is SGHNT and CDR2 is YENEEA. The CDR3 DNA sequence: TGTGCCAGCAGCTCCCACATCGGGGGTGAAGCTTTCTTT. Translating gives CASSSHIGGEAFF.